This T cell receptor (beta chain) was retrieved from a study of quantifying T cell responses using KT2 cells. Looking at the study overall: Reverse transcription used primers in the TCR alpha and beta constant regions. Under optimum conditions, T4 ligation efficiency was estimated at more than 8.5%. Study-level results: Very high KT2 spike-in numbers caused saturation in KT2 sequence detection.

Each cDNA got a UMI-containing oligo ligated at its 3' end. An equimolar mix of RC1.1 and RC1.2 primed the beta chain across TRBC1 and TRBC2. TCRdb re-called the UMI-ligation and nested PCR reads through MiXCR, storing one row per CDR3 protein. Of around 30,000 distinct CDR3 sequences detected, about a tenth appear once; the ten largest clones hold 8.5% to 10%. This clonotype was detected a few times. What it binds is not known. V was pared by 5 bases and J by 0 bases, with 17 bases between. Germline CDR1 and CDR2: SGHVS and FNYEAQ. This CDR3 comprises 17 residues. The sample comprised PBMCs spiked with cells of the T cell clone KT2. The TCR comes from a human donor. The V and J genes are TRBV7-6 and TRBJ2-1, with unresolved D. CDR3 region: CASSPTLRHSSYNEQFF. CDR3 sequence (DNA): TGTGCCAGCAGCCCAACACTACGCCATAGCTCCTACAATGAGCAGTTCTTC.